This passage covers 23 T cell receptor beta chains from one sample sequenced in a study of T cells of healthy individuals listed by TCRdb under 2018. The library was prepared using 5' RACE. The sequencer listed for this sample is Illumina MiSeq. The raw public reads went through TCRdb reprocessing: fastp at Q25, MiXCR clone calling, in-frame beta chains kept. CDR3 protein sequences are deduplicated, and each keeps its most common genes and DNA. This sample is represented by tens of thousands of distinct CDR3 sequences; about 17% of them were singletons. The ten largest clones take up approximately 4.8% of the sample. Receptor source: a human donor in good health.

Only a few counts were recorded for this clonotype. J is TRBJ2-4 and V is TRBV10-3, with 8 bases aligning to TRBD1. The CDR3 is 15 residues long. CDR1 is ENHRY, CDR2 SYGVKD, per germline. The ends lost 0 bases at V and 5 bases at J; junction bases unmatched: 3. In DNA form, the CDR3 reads TGTGCCATCAGTGAGTCGACGGACAGGGAAAACATTCAGTACTTC. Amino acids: CAISESTDRENIQYF.

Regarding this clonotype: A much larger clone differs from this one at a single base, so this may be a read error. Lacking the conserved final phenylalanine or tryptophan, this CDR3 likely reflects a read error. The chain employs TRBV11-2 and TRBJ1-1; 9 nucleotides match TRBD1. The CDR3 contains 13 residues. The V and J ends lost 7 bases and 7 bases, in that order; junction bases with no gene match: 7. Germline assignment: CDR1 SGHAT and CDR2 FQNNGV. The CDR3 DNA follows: TGTGCCAGCACCAAATCGACAGGGGGTGAAGCTTTCGTT. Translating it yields CASTKSTGGEAFV.

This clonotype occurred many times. This chain's CDR3 is CASSSIGGGEKLFF. CDR3 nucleotides: TGCGCCAGCAGCTCAATCGGGGGCGGTGAAAAACTGTTTTTT. V and J are TRBV5-1 and TRBJ1-4, with D possibly TRBD1 on 6 matching bases. V lost 3 bases and J 7 bases, leaving 13 bases between the germline ends. Germline CDR1 is SGHRS and CDR2 is YFSETQ. The length of the CDR3 is 14 residues.

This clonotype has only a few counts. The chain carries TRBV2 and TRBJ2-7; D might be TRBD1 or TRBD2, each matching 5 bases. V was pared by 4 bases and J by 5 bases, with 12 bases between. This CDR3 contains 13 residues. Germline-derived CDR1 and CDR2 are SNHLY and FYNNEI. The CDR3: CASSGDLRHEQYF. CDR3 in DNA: TGTGCCAGCAGTGGGGACCTGCGGCACGAGCAGTACTTC. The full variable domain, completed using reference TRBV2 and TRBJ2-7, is EPEVTQTPSHQVTQMGQEVILRCVPISNHLYFYWYRQILGQKVEFLVSFYNNEISEKSEIFDDQFSVERPDGSNFTLKIRSTKLEDSAMYFCASSGDLRHEQYFGPGTRLTVT.

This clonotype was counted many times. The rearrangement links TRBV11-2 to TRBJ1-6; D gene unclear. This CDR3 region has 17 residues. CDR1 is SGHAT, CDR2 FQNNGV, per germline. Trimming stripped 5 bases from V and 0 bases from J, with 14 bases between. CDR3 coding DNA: TGTGCCAGCAGCCTTCGGCGGGAGGTCTCCTATAATTCACCCCTCCACTTT. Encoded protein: CASSLRREVSYNSPLHF.

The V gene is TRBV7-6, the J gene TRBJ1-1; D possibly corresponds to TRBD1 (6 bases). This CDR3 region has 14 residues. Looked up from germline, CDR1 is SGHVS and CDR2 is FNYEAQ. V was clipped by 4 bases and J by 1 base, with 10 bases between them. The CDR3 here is CASSSGHANTEAFF. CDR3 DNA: TGTGCCAGCAGCTCGGGACACGCGAACACTGAAGCTTTCTTT.

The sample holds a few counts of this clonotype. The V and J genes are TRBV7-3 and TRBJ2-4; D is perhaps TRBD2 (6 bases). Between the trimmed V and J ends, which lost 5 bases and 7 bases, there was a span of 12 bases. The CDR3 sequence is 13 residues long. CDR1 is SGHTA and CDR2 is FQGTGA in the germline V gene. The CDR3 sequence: CASSRGRGNIQYF. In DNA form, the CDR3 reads TGTGCCAGCAGCCGGGGTCGGGGGAACATTCAGTACTTC.

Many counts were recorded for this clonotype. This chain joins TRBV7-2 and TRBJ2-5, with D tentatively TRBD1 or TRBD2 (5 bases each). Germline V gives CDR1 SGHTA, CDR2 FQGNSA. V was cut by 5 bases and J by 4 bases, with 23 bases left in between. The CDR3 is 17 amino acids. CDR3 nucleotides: TGTGCCAGCAGCCCGGGGCTATTCGGTTCCCCAGGAGAGACCCAGTACTTC. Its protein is CASSPGLFGSPGETQYF.

The CDR3 DNA is TGTGCCAGCAGTTCTCCGGGACAGATGTACAATGAGCAGTTCTTC. The encoded protein is CASSSPGQMYNEQFF. This chain connects TRBV28 to TRBJ2-1; 7 bases match TRBD1. This CDR3 is built from 15 residues. J lost 4 bases, V lost 4 bases, and 7 bases had no gene match. Germline CDR1 reads MDHEN; CDR2 reads SYDVKM.

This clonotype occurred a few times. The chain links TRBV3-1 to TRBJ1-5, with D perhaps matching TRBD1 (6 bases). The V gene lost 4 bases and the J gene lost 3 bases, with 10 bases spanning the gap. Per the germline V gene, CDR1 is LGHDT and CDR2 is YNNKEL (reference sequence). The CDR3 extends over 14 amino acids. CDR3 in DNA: TGTGCCAGCAGCCCAGGGGACAACAATCAGCCCCAGCATTTT. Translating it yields CASSPGDNNQPQHF.

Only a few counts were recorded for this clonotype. The CDR3 sequence is CASIRGPYTGELFF. The CDR3 DNA sequence: TGTGCCAGCATAAGGGGGCCTTACACCGGGGAGCTGTTTTTT. The chain uses TRBV7-2 and TRBJ2-2; TRBD1 agrees at 7 bases. V was clipped by 7 bases and J by 3 bases; unmatched bases: 5. This CDR3 comprises 14 residues. Germline V gene data show CDR1 as SGHTA and CDR2 as FQGNSA. The full variable domain, completed using reference TRBV7-2 and TRBJ2-2, is GAGVSQSPSNKVTEKGKDVELRCDPISGHTALYWYRQSLGQGLEFLIYFQGNSAPDKSGLPSDRFSAERTGGSVSTLTIQRTQQEDSAVYLCASIRGPYTGELFFGEGSRLTVL.

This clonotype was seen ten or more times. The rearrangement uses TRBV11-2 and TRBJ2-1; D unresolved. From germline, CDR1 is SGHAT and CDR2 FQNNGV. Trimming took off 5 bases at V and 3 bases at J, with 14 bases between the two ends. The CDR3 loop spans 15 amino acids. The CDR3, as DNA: TGTGCCAGCAGCCCCGCGGCCTTGGGCTACAATGAGCAGTTCTTC. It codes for CASSPAALGYNEQFF.

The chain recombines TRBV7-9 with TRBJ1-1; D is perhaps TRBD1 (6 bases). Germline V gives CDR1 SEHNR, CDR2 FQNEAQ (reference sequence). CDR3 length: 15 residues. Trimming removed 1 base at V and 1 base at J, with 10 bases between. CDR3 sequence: CASSLVQGTNTEAFF. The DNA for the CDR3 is TGTGCCAGCAGCTTAGTACAGGGCACGAACACTGAAGCTTTCTTT.

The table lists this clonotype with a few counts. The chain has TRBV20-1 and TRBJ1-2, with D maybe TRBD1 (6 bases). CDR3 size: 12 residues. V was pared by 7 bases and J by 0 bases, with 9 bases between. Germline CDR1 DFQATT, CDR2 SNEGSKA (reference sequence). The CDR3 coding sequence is TGCAGTGGGACAGTCGCTAACTATGGCTACACCTTC. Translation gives CSGTVANYGYTF.

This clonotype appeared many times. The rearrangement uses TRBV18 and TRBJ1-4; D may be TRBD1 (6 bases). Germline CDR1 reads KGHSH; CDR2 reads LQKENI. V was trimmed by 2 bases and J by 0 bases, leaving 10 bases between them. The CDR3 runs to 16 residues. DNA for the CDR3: TGTGCCAGCTCACCAGCCGGGACAACAACTAATGAAAAACTGTTTTTT. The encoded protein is CASSPAGTTTNEKLFF.

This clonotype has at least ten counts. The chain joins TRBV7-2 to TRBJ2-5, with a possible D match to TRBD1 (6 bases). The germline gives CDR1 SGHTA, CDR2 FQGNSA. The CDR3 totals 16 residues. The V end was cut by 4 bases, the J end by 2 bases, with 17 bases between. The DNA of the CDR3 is TGTGCCAGCAGCTCCCTGGCCACAGGGCCTCAAGAGACCCAGTACTTC. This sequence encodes CASSSLATGPQETQYF.

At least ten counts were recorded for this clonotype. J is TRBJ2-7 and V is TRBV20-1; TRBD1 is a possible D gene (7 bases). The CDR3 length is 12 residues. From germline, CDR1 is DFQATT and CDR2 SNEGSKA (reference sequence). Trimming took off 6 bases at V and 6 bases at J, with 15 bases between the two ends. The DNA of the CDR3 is TGCAGTGCCCGCGGGACAGTTGGCGAGCAGTACTTC. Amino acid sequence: CSARGTVGEQYF.

For the CDR3, the DNA is TGTGCCAGCAGTGAAGGACAGGGGGCAAAGTTCGGGGCCTACAATGAGCAGTTCTTC. Translating gives CASSEGQGAKFGAYNEQFF. This chain connects TRBV6-5 to TRBJ2-1; 11 nucleotides match TRBD1. This CDR3 contains 19 residues. Germline assignment: CDR1 MNHEY and CDR2 SVGAGI. V lost 5 bases, J lost 2 bases, and 14 bases stayed unmatched.

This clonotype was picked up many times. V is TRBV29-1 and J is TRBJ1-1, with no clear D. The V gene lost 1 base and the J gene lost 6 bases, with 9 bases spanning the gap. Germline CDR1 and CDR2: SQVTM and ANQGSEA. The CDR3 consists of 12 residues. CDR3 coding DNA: TGCAGCGTTGAAGGAGGGTCTTCTGAAGCTTTCTTT. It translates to CSVEGGSSEAFF.

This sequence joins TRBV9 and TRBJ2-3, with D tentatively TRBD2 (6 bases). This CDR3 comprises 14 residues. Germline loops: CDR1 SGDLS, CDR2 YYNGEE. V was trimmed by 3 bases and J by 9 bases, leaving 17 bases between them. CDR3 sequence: CASSGGEDSGTQYF. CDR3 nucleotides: TGTGCCAGCAGCGGCGGGGAGGATTCCGGGACGCAGTATTTT.

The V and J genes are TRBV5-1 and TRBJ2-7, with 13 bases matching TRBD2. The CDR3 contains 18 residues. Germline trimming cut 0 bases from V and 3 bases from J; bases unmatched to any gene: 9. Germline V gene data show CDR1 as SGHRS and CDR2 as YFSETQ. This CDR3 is CASSLAVGTSGMNYEQYF. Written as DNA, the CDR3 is TGCGCCAGCAGCTTGGCGGTGGGGACTAGCGGGATGAACTACGAGCAGTACTTC.

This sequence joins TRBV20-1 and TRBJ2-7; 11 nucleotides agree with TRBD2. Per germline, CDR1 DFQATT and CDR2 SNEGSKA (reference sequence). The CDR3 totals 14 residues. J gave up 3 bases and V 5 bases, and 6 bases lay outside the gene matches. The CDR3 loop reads CSAAGTSGVYEQYF. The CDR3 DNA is TGCAGTGCTGCCGGGACTAGCGGAGTCTACGAGCAGTACTTC.

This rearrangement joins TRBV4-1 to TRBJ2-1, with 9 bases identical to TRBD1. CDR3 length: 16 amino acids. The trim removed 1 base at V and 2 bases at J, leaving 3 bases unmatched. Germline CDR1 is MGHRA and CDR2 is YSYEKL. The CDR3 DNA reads TGCGCCAGCAGCCAAGGGACAGGGGATACCTACAATGAGCAGTTCTTC. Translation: CASSQGTGDTYNEQFF.